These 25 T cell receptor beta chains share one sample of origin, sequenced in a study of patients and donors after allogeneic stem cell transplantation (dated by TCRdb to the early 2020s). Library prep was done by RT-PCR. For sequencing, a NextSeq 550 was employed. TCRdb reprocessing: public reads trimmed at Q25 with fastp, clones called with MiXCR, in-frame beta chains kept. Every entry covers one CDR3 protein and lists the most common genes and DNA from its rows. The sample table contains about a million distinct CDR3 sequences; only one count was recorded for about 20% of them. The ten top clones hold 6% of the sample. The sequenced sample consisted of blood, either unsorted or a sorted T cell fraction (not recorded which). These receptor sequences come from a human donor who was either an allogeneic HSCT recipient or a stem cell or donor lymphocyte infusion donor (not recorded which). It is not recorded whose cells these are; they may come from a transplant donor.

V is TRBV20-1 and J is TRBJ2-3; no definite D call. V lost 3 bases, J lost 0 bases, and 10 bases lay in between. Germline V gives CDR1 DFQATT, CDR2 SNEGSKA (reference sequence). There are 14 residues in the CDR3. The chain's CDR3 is CSASRRASTDTQYF. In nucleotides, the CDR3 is TGCAGTGCTAGCCGCCGGGCTAGCACAGATACGCAGTATTTT.

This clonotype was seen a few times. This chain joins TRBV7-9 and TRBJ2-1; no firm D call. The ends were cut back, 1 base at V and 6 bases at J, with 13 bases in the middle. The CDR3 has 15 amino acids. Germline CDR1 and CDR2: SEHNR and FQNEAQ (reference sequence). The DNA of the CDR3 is TGTGCCAGCAGCTTAGGGACGGAGATTGGCAATGAGCAGTTCTTC. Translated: CASSLGTEIGNEQFF.

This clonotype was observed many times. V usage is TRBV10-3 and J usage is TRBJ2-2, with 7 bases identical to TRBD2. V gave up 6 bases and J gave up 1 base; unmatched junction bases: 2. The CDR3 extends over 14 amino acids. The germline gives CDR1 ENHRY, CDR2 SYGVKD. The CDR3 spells CAIRASGNTGELFF. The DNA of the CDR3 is TGTGCCATCAGGGCTAGCGGGAACACCGGGGAGCTGTTTTTT.

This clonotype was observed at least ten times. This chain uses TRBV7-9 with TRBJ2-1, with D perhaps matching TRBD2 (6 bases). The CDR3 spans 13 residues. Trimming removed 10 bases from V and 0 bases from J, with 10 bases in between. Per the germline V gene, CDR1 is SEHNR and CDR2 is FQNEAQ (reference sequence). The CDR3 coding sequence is TGTGCCACTCGGGAGAGCTCCTACAATGAGCAGTTCTTC. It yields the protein CATRESSYNEQFF.

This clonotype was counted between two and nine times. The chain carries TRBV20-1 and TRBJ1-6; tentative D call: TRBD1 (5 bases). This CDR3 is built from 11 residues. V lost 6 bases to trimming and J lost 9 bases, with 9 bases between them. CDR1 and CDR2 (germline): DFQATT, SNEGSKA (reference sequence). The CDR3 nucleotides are TGCAGTGCCGGGGGTTTTTCACCCCTCCACTTT. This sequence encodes CSAGGFSPLHF.

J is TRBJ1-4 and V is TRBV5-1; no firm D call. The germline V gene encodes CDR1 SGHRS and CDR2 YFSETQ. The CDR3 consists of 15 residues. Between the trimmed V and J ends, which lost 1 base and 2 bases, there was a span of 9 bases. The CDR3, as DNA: TGCGCCAGCAGCTTGTTTGGGAGTACTAATGAAAAACTGTTTTTT. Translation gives CASSLFGSTNEKLFF.

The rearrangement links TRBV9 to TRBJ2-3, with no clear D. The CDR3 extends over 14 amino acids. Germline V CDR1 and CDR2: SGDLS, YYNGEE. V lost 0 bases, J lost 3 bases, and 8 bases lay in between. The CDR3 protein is CASSVESETDTQYF. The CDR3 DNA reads TGTGCCAGCAGCGTAGAGTCCGAGACAGATACGCAGTATTTT.

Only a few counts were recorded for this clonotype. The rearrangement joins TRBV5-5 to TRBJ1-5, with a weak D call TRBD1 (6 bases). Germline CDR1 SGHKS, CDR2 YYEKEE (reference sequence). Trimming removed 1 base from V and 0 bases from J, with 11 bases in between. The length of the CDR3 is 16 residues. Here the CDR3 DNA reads TGTGCCAGCAGCTTGACTCCGGGACATAGCAATCAGCCCCAGCATTTT. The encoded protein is CASSLTPGHSNQPQHF.

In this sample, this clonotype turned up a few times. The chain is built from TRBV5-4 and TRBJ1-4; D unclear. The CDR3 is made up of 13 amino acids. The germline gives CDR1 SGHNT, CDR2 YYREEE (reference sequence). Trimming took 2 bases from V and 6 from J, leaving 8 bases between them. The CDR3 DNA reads TGTGCCAGCAGCTTAATGGACGATGAAAAACTGTTTTTT. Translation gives CASSLMDDEKLFF.

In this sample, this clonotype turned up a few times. For the CDR3, the DNA is TGCAGTGCTAGCTCGACGGGTTCAATTATGAACACTGAAGCTTTCTTT. Amino acids: CSASSTGSIMNTEAFF. The chain is built from TRBV20-1 and TRBJ1-1; no clear D. V lost 3 bases to trimming and J lost 0 bases, with 17 bases between them. Germline CDR1 and CDR2: DFQATT and SNEGSKA (reference sequence). CDR3 length equals 16 residues.

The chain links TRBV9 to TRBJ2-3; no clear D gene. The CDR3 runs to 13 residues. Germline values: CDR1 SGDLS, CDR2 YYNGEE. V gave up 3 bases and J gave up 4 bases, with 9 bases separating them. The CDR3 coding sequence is TGTGCCAGCAGCGCCCAACGGGCAGATACGCAGTATTTT. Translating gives CASSAQRADTQYF.

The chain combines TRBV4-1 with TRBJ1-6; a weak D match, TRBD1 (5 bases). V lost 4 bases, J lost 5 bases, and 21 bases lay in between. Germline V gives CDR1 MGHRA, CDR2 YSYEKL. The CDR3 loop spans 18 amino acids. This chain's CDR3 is CASSLYQTRDWDNSPLHF. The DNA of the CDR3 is TGCGCCAGCAGCCTATACCAGACCCGGGACTGGGATAATTCACCCCTCCACTTT.

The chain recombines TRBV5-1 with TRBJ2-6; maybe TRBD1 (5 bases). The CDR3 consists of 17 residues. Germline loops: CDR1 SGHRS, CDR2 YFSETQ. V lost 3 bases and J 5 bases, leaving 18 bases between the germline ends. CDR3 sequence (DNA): TGCGCCAGCAGCTCGGACACGGGTTCAGGGCGGGCCAACGTCCTGACTTTC. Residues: CASSSDTGSGRANVLTF.

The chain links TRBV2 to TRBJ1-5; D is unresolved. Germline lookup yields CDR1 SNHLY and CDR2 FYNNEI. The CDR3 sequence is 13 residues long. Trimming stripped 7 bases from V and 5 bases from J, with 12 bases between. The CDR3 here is CASIRFPDQPQHF. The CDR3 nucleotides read TGTGCCAGCATAAGGTTCCCCGATCAGCCCCAGCATTTT.

CDR3: CASSVGRREETQYF. DNA of the CDR3: TGTGCCAGCAGCGTAGGGCGTAGGGAAGAGACCCAGTACTTC. The rearrangement joins TRBV9 to TRBJ2-5; no definite D call. This CDR3 has 14 residues. Trimming removed 0 bases at V and 3 bases at J, with 9 bases between. Germline CDR1 SGDLS, CDR2 YYNGEE.

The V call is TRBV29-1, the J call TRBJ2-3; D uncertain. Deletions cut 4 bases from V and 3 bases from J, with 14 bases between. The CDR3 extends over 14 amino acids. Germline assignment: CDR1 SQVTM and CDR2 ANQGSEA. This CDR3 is CSVVRPLGTDTQYF. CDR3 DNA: TGCAGCGTTGTAAGGCCCCTTGGAACAGATACGCAGTATTTT.

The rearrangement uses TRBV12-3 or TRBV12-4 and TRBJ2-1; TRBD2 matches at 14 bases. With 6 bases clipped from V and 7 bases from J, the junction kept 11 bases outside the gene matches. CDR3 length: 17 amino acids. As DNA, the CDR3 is TGTGCCAGCAGCCGCAGGACTAGCGGGAGGTCGGGGAATGAGCAGTTCTTC. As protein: CASSRRTSGRSGNEQFF.

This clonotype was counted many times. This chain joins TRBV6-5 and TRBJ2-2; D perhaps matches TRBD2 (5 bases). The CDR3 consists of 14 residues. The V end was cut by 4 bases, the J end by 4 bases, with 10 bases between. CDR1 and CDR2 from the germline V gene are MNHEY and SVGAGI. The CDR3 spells CASSFLLATGELFF. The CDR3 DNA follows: TGTGCCAGCAGTTTCCTCCTAGCCACCGGGGAGCTGTTTTTT.

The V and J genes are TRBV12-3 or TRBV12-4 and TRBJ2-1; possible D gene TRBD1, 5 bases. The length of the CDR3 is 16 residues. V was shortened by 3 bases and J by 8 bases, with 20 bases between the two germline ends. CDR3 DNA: TGTGCCAGCAGTTTGTATGTAGCAGGGTTCGTTTATGAGCAGTTCTTC. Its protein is CASSLYVAGFVYEQFF.

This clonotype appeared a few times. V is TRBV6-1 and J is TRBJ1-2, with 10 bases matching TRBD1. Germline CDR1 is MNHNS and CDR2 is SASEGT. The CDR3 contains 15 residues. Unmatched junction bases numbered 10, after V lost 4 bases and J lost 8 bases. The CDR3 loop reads CASSVRDRGGKGYTF. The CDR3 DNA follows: TGTGCCAGCAGTGTCCGGGACAGGGGAGGGAAAGGCTACACCTTC.

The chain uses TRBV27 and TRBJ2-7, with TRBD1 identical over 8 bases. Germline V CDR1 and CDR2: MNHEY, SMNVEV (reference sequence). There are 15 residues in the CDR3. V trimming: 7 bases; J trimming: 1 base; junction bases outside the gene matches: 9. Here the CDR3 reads CASTRGQGASYEQYF. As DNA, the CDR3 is TGTGCCAGCACTCGCGGACAGGGAGCATCCTACGAGCAGTACTTC.

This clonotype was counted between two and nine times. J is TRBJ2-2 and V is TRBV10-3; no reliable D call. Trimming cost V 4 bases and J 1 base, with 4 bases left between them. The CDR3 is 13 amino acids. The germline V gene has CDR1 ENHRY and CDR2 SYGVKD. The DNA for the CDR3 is TGTGCCATCAGTGCTTTGAACACCGGGGAGCTGTTTTTT. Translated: CAISALNTGELFF.

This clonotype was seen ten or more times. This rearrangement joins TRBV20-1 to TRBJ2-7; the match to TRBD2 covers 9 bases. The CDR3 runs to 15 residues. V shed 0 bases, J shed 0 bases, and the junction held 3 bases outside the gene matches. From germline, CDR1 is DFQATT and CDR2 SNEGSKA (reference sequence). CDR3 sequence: CSARDRRGGSYEQYF. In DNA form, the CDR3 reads TGCAGTGCTAGAGATAGGCGGGGGGGCTCCTACGAGCAGTACTTC.

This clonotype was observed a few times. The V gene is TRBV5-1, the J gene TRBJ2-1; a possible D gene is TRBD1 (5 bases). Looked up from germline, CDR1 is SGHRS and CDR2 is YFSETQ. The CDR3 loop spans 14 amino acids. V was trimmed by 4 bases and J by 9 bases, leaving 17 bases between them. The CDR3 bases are TGCGCCAGCAGCAAGGACATCTCCTCGGGTGAGCAGTTCTTC. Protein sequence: CASSKDISSGEQFF.

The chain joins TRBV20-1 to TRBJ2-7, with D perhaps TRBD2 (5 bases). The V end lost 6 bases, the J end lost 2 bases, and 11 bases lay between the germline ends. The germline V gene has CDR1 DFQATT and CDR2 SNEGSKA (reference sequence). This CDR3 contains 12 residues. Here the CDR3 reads CSAITAAYEQYF. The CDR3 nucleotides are TGCAGTGCAATAACAGCGGCCTACGAGCAGTACTTC.